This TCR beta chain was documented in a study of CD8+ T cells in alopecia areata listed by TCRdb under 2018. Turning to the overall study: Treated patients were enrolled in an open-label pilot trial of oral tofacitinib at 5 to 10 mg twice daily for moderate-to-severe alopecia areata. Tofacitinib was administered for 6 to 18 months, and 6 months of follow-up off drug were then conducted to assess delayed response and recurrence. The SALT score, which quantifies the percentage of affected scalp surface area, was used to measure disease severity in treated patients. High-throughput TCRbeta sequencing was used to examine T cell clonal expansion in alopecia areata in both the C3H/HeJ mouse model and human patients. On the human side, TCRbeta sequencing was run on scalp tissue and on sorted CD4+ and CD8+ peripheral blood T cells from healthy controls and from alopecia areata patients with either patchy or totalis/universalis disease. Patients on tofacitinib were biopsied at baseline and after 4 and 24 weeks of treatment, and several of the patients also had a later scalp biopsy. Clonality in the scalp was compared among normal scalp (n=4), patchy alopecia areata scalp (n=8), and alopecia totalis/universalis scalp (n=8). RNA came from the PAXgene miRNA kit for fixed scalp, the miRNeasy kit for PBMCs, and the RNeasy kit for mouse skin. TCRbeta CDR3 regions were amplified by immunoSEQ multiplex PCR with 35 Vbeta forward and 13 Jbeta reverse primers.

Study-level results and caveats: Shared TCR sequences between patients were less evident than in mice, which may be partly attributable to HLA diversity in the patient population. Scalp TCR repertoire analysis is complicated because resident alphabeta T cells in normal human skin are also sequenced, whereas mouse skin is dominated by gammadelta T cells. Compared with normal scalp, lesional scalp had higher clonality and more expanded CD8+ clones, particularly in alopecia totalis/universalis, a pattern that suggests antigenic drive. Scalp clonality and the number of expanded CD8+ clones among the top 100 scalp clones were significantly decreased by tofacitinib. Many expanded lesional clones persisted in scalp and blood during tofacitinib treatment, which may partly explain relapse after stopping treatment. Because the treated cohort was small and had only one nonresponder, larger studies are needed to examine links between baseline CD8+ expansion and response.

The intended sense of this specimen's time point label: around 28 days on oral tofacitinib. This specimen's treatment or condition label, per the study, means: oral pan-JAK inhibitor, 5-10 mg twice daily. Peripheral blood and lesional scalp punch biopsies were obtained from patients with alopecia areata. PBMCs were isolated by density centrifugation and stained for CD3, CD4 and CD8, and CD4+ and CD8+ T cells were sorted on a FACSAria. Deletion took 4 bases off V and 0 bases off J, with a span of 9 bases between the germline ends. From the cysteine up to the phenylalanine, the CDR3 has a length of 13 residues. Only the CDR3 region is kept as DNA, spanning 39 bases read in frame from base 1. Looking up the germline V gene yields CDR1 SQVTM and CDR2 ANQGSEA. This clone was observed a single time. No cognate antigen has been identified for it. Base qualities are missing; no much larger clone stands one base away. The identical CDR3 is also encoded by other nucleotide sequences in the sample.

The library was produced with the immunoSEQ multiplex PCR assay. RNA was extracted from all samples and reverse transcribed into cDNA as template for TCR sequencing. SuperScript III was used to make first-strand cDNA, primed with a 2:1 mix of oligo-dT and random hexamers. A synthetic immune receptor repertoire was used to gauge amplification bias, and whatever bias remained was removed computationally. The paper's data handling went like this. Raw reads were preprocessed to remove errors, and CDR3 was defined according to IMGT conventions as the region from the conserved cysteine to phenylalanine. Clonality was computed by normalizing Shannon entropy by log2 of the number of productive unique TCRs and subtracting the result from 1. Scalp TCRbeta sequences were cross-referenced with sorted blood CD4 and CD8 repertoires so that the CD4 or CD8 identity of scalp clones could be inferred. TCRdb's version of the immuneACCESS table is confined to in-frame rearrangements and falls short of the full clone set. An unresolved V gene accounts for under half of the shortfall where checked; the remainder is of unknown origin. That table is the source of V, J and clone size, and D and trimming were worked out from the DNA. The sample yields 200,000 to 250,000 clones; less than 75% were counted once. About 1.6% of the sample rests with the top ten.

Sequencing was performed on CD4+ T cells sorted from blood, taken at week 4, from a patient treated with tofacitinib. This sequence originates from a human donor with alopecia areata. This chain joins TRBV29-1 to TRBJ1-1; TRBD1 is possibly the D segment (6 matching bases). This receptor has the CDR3 CSVGRGMNTEAFF. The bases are TGCAGCGTTGGGAGGGGGATGAACACTGAAGCTTTCTTT.